Below, 17 T cell receptor beta chains from the same sample are listed, as sequenced in a study of cytomegalovirus exposure and HLA in healthy donors. Vbeta (60) and Jbeta (13) primers were used in the PCR. Repertoires were generated with immunoSEQ multiplex PCR, while TCRdb's copy carries only in-frame clones and drops some. Among under 55,000 clones listed, around 82% were seen once. The specimen sequenced was PBMCs. These receptors all come from a man aged 25 to 40 in good health and CMV-seropositive.

V gene TRBV6-1 combines with J gene TRBJ1-1, with D perhaps matching TRBD1 (6 bases). The V end lost 2 bases, the J end lost 3 bases, and 19 bases lay between the germline ends. This CDR3 has 17 residues. Germline CDR1 MNHNS, CDR2 SASEGT. This CDR3 reads CASSERSGGRLDTEAFF. The CDR3 DNA reads TGTGCCAGCAGTGAAAGGTCGGGGGGCCGTTTGGACACTGAAGCTTTCTTT.

The rearrangement uses TRBV18 and TRBJ2-1; 7 nucleotides match TRBD1. Germline V gene lookup returns CDR1 KGHSH and CDR2 LQKENI. V lost 5 bases and J lost 0; bases outside the gene matches: 4. The CDR3 is 15 residues long. Written as DNA, the CDR3 is TGTGCCAGCTCATTGTCAGGGGGCTCCTACAATGAGCAGTTCTTC. Protein product: CASSLSGGSYNEQFF. Filled out from reference TRBV18 and TRBJ2-1, the complete variable domain reads NAGVMQNPRHLVRRRGQEARLRCSPMKGHSHVYWYRQLPEEGLKFMVYLQKENIIDESGMPKERFSAEFPKEGPSILRIQQVVRGDSAAYFCASSLSGGSYNEQFFGPGTRLTVL.

The chain combines TRBV5-4 with TRBJ1-2, with 7 nucleotides matching TRBD1. The CDR3 length is 15 residues. Germline lookup yields CDR1 SGHNT and CDR2 YYREEE (reference sequence). V gave up 4 bases and J gave up 4 bases; unmatched junction bases: 10. CDR3 DNA: TGTGCCAGCAGCCTCCCGGGACAGAAATTCTATGGCTACACCTTC. It specifies CASSLPGQKFYGYTF.

This clone was seen only once. The chain recombines TRBV19 with TRBJ1-1; 7 nucleotides line up with TRBD1. From germline, CDR1 is LNHDA and CDR2 SQIVND (reference sequence). The CDR3 contains 13 residues. The trim removed 4 bases at V and 5 bases at J, leaving 4 bases unmatched. DNA of the CDR3: TGTGCCAGTAGTAGACCACAGGGGACTGAAGCTTTCTTT. Translating it yields CASSRPQGTEAFF.

This chain uses TRBV13 with TRBJ2-3; 12 positions agree with TRBD2. Germline V lookup: CDR1 PRHDT, CDR2 FYEKMQ (reference sequence). The CDR3 is made up of 19 amino acids. V was clipped by 4 bases and J by 3 bases; unmatched bases: 14. The CDR3 reads CASSSGTDGLAGNTDTQYF. DNA of the CDR3: TGTGCCAGCAGCTCCGGGACCGACGGACTAGCGGGGAATACAGATACGCAGTATTTT.

The rearrangement joins TRBV29-1 to TRBJ2-1; 7 bases line up with TRBD1. The CDR3 length is 13 residues. Losses at the gene ends were 6 bases for V and 0 bases for J; bases not matched to a gene: 2. Germline lookup yields CDR1 SQVTM and CDR2 ANQGSEA. CDR3 sequence (DNA): TGCAGCGTGGACAGGAGCTCCTACAATGAGCAGTTCTTC. This translates into CSVDRSSYNEQFF.

The chain recombines TRBV5-1 with TRBJ2-5, with 9 positions matching TRBD1. The J call may be incorrect, as the DNA end agrees better with TRBJ2-7. Germline V CDR1 and CDR2: SGHRS, YFSETQ. CDR3 length equals 17 residues. The CDR3 spells CASSLGSIRDRDYEQYF. CDR3 nucleotide sequence: TGCGCCAGCAGCTTGGGGTCCATCCGGGACAGGGACTACGAGCAGTACTTC.

This clone was found a few times. The chain employs TRBV15 and TRBJ2-6; TRBD2 might be the D (5 bases). The CDR3 loop spans 16 amino acids. The germline V and J ends were trimmed by 0 bases and 4 bases, with 10 bases remaining between them. Germline CDR1 is LNHNV and CDR2 is YYDKDF (reference sequence). The CDR3 DNA sequence: TGTGCCACCAGCAGAGATCGGGGAGCCGGGGCCAACGTCCTGACTTTC. It encodes CATSRDRGAGANVLTF.

The chain couples TRBV19 to TRBJ2-3, with 11 bases fitting TRBD2. There are 17 residues in the CDR3. The ends lost 5 bases at V and 0 bases at J; junction bases unmatched: 7. Germline V gene sequence: CDR1 LNHDA, CDR2 SQIVND (reference sequence). CDR3 in amino acids: CASSPLAGVQSTDTQYF. Written as DNA, the CDR3 is TGTGCCAGTAGTCCACTAGCGGGGGTACAGAGCACAGATACGCAGTATTTT. The full variable domain, its missing parts supplied by reference TRBV19 and TRBJ2-3, is DGGITQSPKYLFRKEGQNVTLSCEQNLNHDAMYWYRQDPGQGLRLIYYSQIVNDFQKGDIAEGYSVSREKKESFPLTVTSAQKNPTAFYLCASSPLAGVQSTDTQYFGPGTRLTVL.

J is TRBJ1-4 and V is TRBV5-6; D not certain. The V gene lost 4 bases and the J gene lost 8 bases, with 12 bases spanning the gap. The length of the CDR3 is 13 residues. Germline CDR1 SGHDT, CDR2 YYEEEE. The CDR3 loop is CASSLRSTEKLFF. As DNA, the CDR3 is TGTGCCAGCAGCCTGAGGTCTACGGAAAAACTGTTTTTT.

This clone was observed a single time. At one end, the junction sequence differs from germline, possibly due to a read error. The chain combines TRBV13 with TRBJ2-7, with a weak D call TRBD2 (5 bases). Germline V lookup: CDR1 PRHDT, CDR2 FYEKMQ (reference sequence). The CDR3 extends over 14 amino acids. CDR3 loop: CASGLTGISYEQYF. CDR3 nucleotide sequence: TGTGCCAGCGGCTTAACCGGGATTTCCTACGAGCAGTACTTC.

The chain couples TRBV27 to TRBJ2-1, with D perhaps matching TRBD1 (5 bases). V was trimmed by 2 bases and J by 6 bases, leaving 11 bases between them. The CDR3 consists of 14 residues. The germline V gene has CDR1 MNHEY and CDR2 SMNVEV (reference sequence). The CDR3 loop is CASSLTGSGNEQFF. The CDR3 DNA reads as TGTGCCAGCAGTTTAACAGGTTCAGGCAATGAGCAGTTCTTC.

V is TRBV30 and J is TRBJ1-6, with a possible D match to TRBD1 (5 bases). This CDR3 is built from 14 residues. CDR1 is GTSNPN and CDR2 is SVGIG in the germline V gene (reference sequence). Trimming removed 4 bases at V and 7 bases at J, with 14 bases between. CDR3 DNA: TGTGCCTGGACCAAGGGGATCGGCAATTCACCCCTCCACTTT. Its protein is CAWTKGIGNSPLHF. Full variable domain (outside the CDR3, taken from reference TRBV30 and TRBJ1-6): SQTIHQWPATLVQPVGSPLSLECTVEGTSNPNLYWYRQAAGRGLQLLFYSVGIGQISSEVPQNLSASRPQDRQFILSSKKLLLSDSGFYLCAWTKGIGNSPLHFGNGTRLTVT.

This clone was counted between two and nine times. The rearrangement joins TRBV6-5 to TRBJ2-3; TRBD1 matches 8 bases. The J segment lost 3 bases and the V segment lost 6 bases, leaving 5 bases of the junction unmatched. The CDR3 totals 14 residues. Germline V CDR1 and CDR2: MNHEY, SVGAGI. The CDR3 DNA sequence: TGTGCCAGCAGCTTACAGGGGGTTACAGATACGCAGTATTTT. It translates to CASSLQGVTDTQYF.

V and J are TRBV6-4 and TRBJ2-3; weak D call: TRBD2 (6 bases). The CDR3 extends over 14 amino acids. V dropped 7 bases and J dropped 0 bases, with 11 bases sitting between them. Germline CDR1 and CDR2: MRHNA and SNTAGT. CDR3 sequence reads: CASKSGTSTDTQYF. The CDR3 bases are TGTGCCAGCAAGTCGGGGACTAGCACAGATACGCAGTATTTT.

The CDR3 loop is CASLPQGVYAEAFF. The CDR3 bases are TGTGCCAGCTTGCCCCAGGGGGTCTACGCTGAAGCTTTCTTT. The chain couples TRBV19 to TRBJ1-1; TRBD1 aligns across 7 bases. The CDR3 is made up of 14 amino acids. V dropped 9 bases and J dropped 6; count of bases not matched to a gene: 13. Germline V gene sequence: CDR1 LNHDA, CDR2 SQIVND (reference sequence). Full variable domain (rest looked up from reference TRBV19 and TRBJ1-1): DGGITQSPKYLFRKEGQNVTLSCEQNLNHDAMYWYRQDPGQGLRLIYYSQIVNDFQKGDIAEGYSVSREKKESFPLTVTSAQKNPTAFYLCASLPQGVYAEAFFGQGTRLTVV.

J is TRBJ2-1 and V is TRBV6-1, with TRBD1 as a possible D gene (6 bases). The CDR3 sequence is 17 residues long. Germline values: CDR1 MNHNS, CDR2 SASEGT. Trimming took 2 bases from V and 3 from J, leaving 17 bases between them. In DNA form, the CDR3 reads TGTGCCAGCAGTGAACAGAACAGGGTCTATATCTACAATGAGCAGTTCTTC. Protein sequence: CASSEQNRVYIYNEQFF.